This TCR beta chain is from a study of blood T cell repertoires in COVID-19. Clones were read by immunoSEQ multiplex PCR, and TCRdb kept only the in-frame ones, dropping some. The top ten clones hold roughly 5.6% of a sample with roughly 150,000 clones, 65% to 85% of them seen once. This clone appeared a few times. The V and J ends lost 3 bases and 1 base, in that order; junction bases with no gene match: 8. The CDR3 sequence is 17 residues long. Germline V gene sequence: CDR1 LNHDA, CDR2 SQIVND (reference sequence). Residents of around 24 US areas, aged about 18 to 95 years, made up the participants.

The chain uses TRBV19 and TRBJ2-3; 9 bases line up with TRBD2. This receptor was obtained from a man aged 65 to 85 who had been exposed to COVID-19. The sequencing input was PBMCs or T cells enriched from blood (not recorded which). CDR3 nucleotides: TGTGCCAGTAGTATGATGGCTAGCGGGATAGGCACAGATACGCAGTATTTT. Translation gives CASSMMASGIGTDTQYF.